These 15 T cell receptor beta chains were all obtained from the same sample, sequenced in a study of OX40 agonist ivuxolimab in advanced cancers. The method was immunoSEQ multiplex PCR; TCRdb's version includes in-frame clones alone and lacks a portion of them. The sample has about 48,000 clones; just over 85% are singletons. The sample in question was CD4+ or CD8+ T cells sorted from blood, obtained in a trial of the OX40 agonist ivuxolimab. The receptors originated from an adult with an advanced solid tumor such as melanoma, head and neck, liver or kidney cancer.

This chain links TRBV7-8 with TRBJ1-1; D is undetermined. The CDR3 is 13 residues long. Germline V gene lookup returns CDR1 SGHVS and CDR2 FQNEAQ. V shed 1 base and J shed 0 bases, with 3 bases lying between them. The CDR3 spells CASSLGMNTEAFF. DNA of the CDR3: TGTGCCAGCAGCTTAGGGATGAACACTGAAGCTTTCTTT.

The chain links TRBV5-8 to TRBJ2-5; 7 bases agree with TRBD1. Trimming took 5 bases from V and 2 from J; bases not matched to a gene: 6. Germline lookup yields CDR1 SGHTS and CDR2 YDEGEE. The CDR3 is 14 amino acids. The CDR3 DNA follows: TGTGCCAGCAGTCCAGGGACAGTACAAGAGACCCAGTACTTC. It is translated as CASSPGTVQETQYF.

This chain uses TRBV27 with TRBJ2-7, with a weak D call TRBD2 (6 bases). Germline CDR1 reads MNHEY; CDR2 reads SMNVEV (reference sequence). The CDR3 runs to 14 residues. Trimming left V 2 bases short and J 3 bases short, with 11 bases between. The DNA for the CDR3 is TGTGCCAGCAGTTTAGCGGGAAGACTCTACGAGCAGTACTTC. Amino acid sequence: CASSLAGRLYEQYF.

This chain connects TRBV6-1 to TRBJ1-2, with D possibly TRBD1 on 5 matching bases. Germline V gene sequence: CDR1 MNHNS, CDR2 SASEGT. The CDR3 has 14 residues. V was pared by 3 bases and J by 0 bases, with 8 bases between. Here the CDR3 reads CASSEGGSNYGYTF. For the CDR3, the DNA is TGTGCCAGCAGTGAGGGGGGTTCTAACTATGGCTACACCTTC.

The chain has TRBV6-1 and TRBJ2-7, with 8 bases that match TRBD2. Germline assignment: CDR1 MNHNS and CDR2 SASEGT. The CDR3 covers 14 residues. Losses at the gene ends were 5 bases for V and 2 bases for J; bases not matched to a gene: 5. The CDR3 loop is CASSKRESAYEQYF. CDR3 in DNA: TGTGCCAGCAGTAAGCGGGAGTCAGCCTACGAGCAGTACTTC.

The chain has TRBV7-9 and TRBJ2-1; D is undetermined. Germline CDR1 is SEHNR and CDR2 is FQNEAQ (reference sequence). Trimming removed 5 bases at V and 6 bases at J, with 17 bases between. The CDR3 runs to 15 residues. CDR3 sequence (DNA): TGTGCCAGCAGCCCCCCTTATCGGGTCGGCAATGAGCAGTTCTTC. The encoded protein is CASSPPYRVGNEQFF.

This clone was recorded only once. V is TRBV15 and J is TRBJ2-1; 7 bases map to TRBD1. V was pared by 3 bases and J by 7 bases, with 6 bases of the junction left unmatched. CDR3 size: 14 residues. Germline V gene lookup returns CDR1 LNHNV and CDR2 YYDKDF (reference sequence). CDR3 sequence: CATSSPRQGNEQFF. CDR3 sequence (DNA): TGTGCCACCAGCAGCCCGCGACAGGGAAATGAGCAGTTCTTC.

V is TRBV4-1 and J is TRBJ1-2; D is unresolved. Germline-derived CDR1 and CDR2 are MGHRA and YSYEKL. The CDR3 is 14 residues long. The V gene lost 0 bases and the J gene lost 2 bases, with 7 bases spanning the gap. The CDR3 region has the DNA TGCGCCAGCAGCCAAGACGAACGGAACTATGGCTACACCTTC. Residues: CASSQDERNYGYTF.

The sample holds a few counts of this clone. At one boundary the junction diverges from the germline segment, which might be a read error. The rearrangement uses TRBV15 and TRBJ1-1, with 9 bases identical to TRBD1. Germline V gene lookup returns CDR1 LNHNV and CDR2 YYDKDF (reference sequence). There are 13 residues in the CDR3. The CDR3 nucleotides read TGTGCCACCAGCATCAACCGGGACAGGGTTTCTATCTTT. Its translation: CATSINRDRVSIF.

This clone was found once. The V and J genes are TRBV19 and TRBJ2-7; TRBD1 is a possible D gene (6 bases). Trimming stripped 6 bases from V and 1 base from J, with 13 bases between. This CDR3 contains 14 residues. CDR1 and CDR2 (germline): LNHDA, SQIVND (reference sequence). The CDR3 region has the DNA TGTGCCAGTAGATTGAGGACAGAATCCTACGAGCAGTACTTC. Amino acid sequence: CASRLRTESYEQYF.

The genes are TRBV11-3 and TRBJ2-7; 13 bases align to TRBD2. The CDR3 covers 17 residues. V lost 4 bases, J lost 2 bases, and 8 bases stayed unmatched. The germline gives CDR1 SGHNT, CDR2 YENEEA. For the CDR3, the DNA is TGTGCCAGCAGCTCACGGACTAGCGGGAGCCATCCCTACGAGCAGTACTTC. Translation gives CASSSRTSGSHPYEQYF.

The chain is built from TRBV5-5 and TRBJ2-5; D not resolved. Germline V gene data show CDR1 as SGHKS and CDR2 as YYEKEE (reference sequence). V lost 1 base and J 2 bases, leaving 9 bases between the germline ends. There are 14 residues in the CDR3. DNA of the CDR3: TGTGCCAGCAGCTTGCGTTTGGCACAAGAGACCCAGTACTTC. This sequence encodes CASSLRLAQETQYF.

V usage is TRBV4-2 and J usage is TRBJ1-3, with D tentatively TRBD1 (5 bases). The CDR3 is 18 residues long. Germline-derived CDR1 and CDR2 are LGHNA and YNFKEQ. Trimming removed 0 bases from V and 0 bases from J, with 15 bases in between. The CDR3 protein is CASSQDPGRTFSGNTIYF. CDR3 nucleotides: TGTGCCAGCAGCCAAGACCCGGGACGGACATTCTCTGGAAACACCATATATTTT.

A remark on this clone: At one end, the junction sequence differs from germline, possibly due to a read error. V usage is TRBV10-3 and J usage is TRBJ2-3; 10 bases agree with TRBD2. The germline V gene encodes CDR1 ENHRY and CDR2 SYGVKD. The CDR3 spans 16 residues. The CDR3 loop reads CAITEGSGGSTDTQYF. The CDR3 DNA sequence: TGTGCCATCACTGAGGGTAGCGGGGGGTCCACAGATACGCAGTATTTT.

This chain links TRBV19 with TRBJ1-6; no reliable D call. The V end was cut by 2 bases, the J end by 13 bases, with 9 bases between. The CDR3 spans 12 residues. The germline gives CDR1 LNHDA, CDR2 SQIVND (reference sequence). CDR3 in DNA: TGTGCCAGTAGTATACCGCCTCTTCCCCTCCACTTT. Amino acid sequence: CASSIPPLPLHF.